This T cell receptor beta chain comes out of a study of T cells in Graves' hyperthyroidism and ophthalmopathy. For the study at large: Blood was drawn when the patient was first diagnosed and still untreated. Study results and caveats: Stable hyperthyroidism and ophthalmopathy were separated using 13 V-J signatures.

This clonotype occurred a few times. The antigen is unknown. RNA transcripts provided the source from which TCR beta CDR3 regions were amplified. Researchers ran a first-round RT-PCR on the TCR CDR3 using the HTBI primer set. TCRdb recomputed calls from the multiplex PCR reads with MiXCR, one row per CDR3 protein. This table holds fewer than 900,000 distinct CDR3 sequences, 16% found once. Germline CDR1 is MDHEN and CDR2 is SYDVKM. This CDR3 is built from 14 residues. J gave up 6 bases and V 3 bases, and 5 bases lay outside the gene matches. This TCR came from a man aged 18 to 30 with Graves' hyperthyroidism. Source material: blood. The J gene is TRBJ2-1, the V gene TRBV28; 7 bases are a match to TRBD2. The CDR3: CASSFAGVRNEQFF. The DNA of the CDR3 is TGTGCCAGCAGTTTTGCGGGAGTGCGCAATGAGCAGTTCTTC.